The 17 T cell receptor beta chains given below trace back to one sample, sequenced in a study of control samples from healthy donors and cancer patients (TCRdb year 2020). Libraries were made using the immunoSEQ multiplex PCR assay. This is the immuneACCESS table as TCRdb keeps it, with only in-frame sequences that have V and J called. A part of the clones is gone; compared with another copy, unresolved V genes explain less than half, and the rest is unexplained. The sample has fewer than 250,000 clones on record, about nine tenths of them singletons. The ten biggest clones cover 1.5% to 2% of the sample. The sequenced sample was blood. These receptors were collected from a young man in good health.

This chain connects TRBV10-2 to TRBJ2-5; 7 bases align to TRBD2. This CDR3 comprises 16 residues. Germline-derived CDR1 and CDR2 are WSHSY and SAAADI. Trimming cost V 6 bases and J 4 bases; bases outside gene matches: 14. CDR3 sequence reads: CASSRGVSALGETQYF. CDR3 sequence (DNA): TGCGCCAGCAGCCGGGGGGTATCGGCCCTGGGAGAGACCCAGTACTTC.

This clone was counted once. The CDR3 is CASSVGGGASEKLFF. DNA of the CDR3: TGTGCCAGCAGCGTAGGTGGGGGGGCGAGTGAAAAACTGTTTTTT. The chain employs TRBV9 and TRBJ1-4; perhaps TRBD1 as D (6 bases). The CDR3 sequence is 15 residues long. V was pared by 0 bases and J by 7 bases, with 13 bases between. From germline, CDR1 is SGDLS and CDR2 YYNGEE.

The V gene is TRBV30, the J gene TRBJ1-1; D is undetermined. Trimming removed 0 bases at V and 7 bases at J, with 9 bases between. This CDR3 has 12 residues. Germline lookup yields CDR1 GTSNPN and CDR2 SVGIG (reference sequence). CDR3 nucleotides: TGTGCCTGGAGTGTTTCGGGCGGTGAAGCTTTCTTT. The encoded protein is CAWSVSGGEAFF. The variable domain in full, with the rest retrieved from reference TRBV30 and TRBJ1-1, is SQTIHQWPATLVQPVGSPLSLECTVEGTSNPNLYWYRQAAGRGLQLLFYSVGIGQISSEVPQNLSASRPQDRQFILSSKKLLLSDSGFYLCAWSVSGGEAFFGQGTRLTVV.

The V gene is TRBV15, the J gene TRBJ1-5; D is uncertain. The CDR3 extends over 15 amino acids. The germline V gene encodes CDR1 LNHNV and CDR2 YYDKDF (reference sequence). V shed 0 bases and J shed 0 bases, with 6 bases lying between them. CDR3 region: CATSRDIYSNQPQHF. The DNA of the CDR3 is TGTGCCACCAGCAGAGATATCTATAGCAATCAGCCCCAGCATTTT.

Only a few counts were recorded for this clone. Here the CDR3 reads CASRPIAGWEQYF. CDR3 DNA sequence: TGTGCCAGCAGGCCCATAGCGGGGTGGGAGCAGTACTTC. The J gene is TRBJ2-7, the V gene TRBV6-5; 8 positions agree with TRBD2. The junction had 8 bases not matched to a gene; V was cut back by 6 bases and J by 7 bases. The CDR3 contains 13 residues. Germline values: CDR1 MNHEY, CDR2 SVGAGI.

This clone appeared once. The chain couples TRBV18 to TRBJ1-2; D is ambiguous. Germline V gives CDR1 KGHSH, CDR2 LQKENI. The V end was cut by 6 bases, the J end by 4 bases, with 18 bases between. This CDR3 is built from 15 residues. The DNA of the CDR3 is TGTGCCAGCTCCCGCCCATCAAATCACCGCTATGGCTACACCTTC. It translates to CASSRPSNHRYGYTF.

The chain combines TRBV30 with TRBJ2-6, with 8 bases fitting TRBD1. The CDR3 runs 19 residues. The germline gives CDR1 GTSNPN, CDR2 SVGIG (reference sequence). The V segment lost 3 bases and the J segment 2 bases; nucleotides outside the gene matches: 15. CDR3 nucleotide sequence: TGTGCCTGGAGACTTAAAACGACAGGGGATGGGGCTGGGGCCAACGTCCTGACTTTC. Its protein product is CAWRLKTTGDGAGANVLTF.

The chain joins TRBV30 to TRBJ1-2; 7 bases fit TRBD1. The CDR3 spans 14 residues. The V gene end was trimmed by 0 bases and the J gene end by 6 bases; junction bases not matched to a gene: 7. The germline CDR1 and CDR2 sequences are GTSNPN and SVGIG (reference sequence). CDR3 in DNA: TGTGCCTGGAGTGTCCTGACAGGGATCGATGGCTACACCTTC. Protein product: CAWSVLTGIDGYTF.

The chain has TRBV7-9 and TRBJ1-1; D is ambiguous. The CDR3 consists of 14 residues. Trimming took 3 bases from V and 1 from J, leaving 9 bases between them. The germline CDR1 and CDR2 sequences are SEHNR and FQNEAQ (reference sequence). The CDR3 here is CASSLNRGNTEAFF. CDR3 in DNA: TGTGCCAGCAGCTTGAACAGAGGGAACACTGAAGCTTTCTTT.

A few counts support this clone. This sequence joins TRBV19 and TRBJ2-7; 7 nucleotides agree with TRBD1. Germline trimming cut 5 bases from V and 3 bases from J; bases unmatched to any gene: 10. Germline V gives CDR1 LNHDA, CDR2 SQIVND (reference sequence). The CDR3 runs 15 residues. CDR3 region: CASSPRQGINYEQYF. The CDR3 DNA reads as TGTGCCAGTAGTCCGAGACAGGGAATTAACTACGAGCAGTACTTC.

The V gene is TRBV27, the J gene TRBJ1-1, with 8 bases lining up with TRBD1. The V gene end was trimmed by 5 bases and the J gene end by 0 bases; junction bases not matched to a gene: 8. In germline, CDR1 is MNHEY, CDR2 SMNVEV (reference sequence). The CDR3 consists of 16 residues. The CDR3 sequence is CASSRAGGVMNTEAFF. CDR3 sequence (DNA): TGTGCCAGCAGTCGAGCAGGGGGCGTCATGAACACTGAAGCTTTCTTT.

On this clone itself: This sample includes further DNA sequences coding for the same CDR3. The CDR3 is CASSRASLSYEQYF. The CDR3 DNA sequence: TGTGCCAGCAGTCGCGCATCGCTTTCCTACGAGCAGTACTTC. This chain links TRBV3-1 (or the pseudogene TRBV3-2) with TRBJ2-7; unclear D gene. CDR1 is LGHDT and CDR2 is YNNKEL in the germline V gene (reference sequence). V was clipped by 6 bases and J by 1 base, with 13 bases between them. CDR3 length: 14 amino acids.

This sequence joins TRBV2 and TRBJ2-3; 7 bases fit TRBD1. Germline V CDR1 and CDR2: SNHLY, FYNNEI. The V segment lost 6 bases and the J segment 6 bases; nucleotides outside the gene matches: 3. CDR3 size: 12 residues. CDR3 bases: TGTGCCAGCAGGACAGGGCGGGATACGCAGTATTTT. It yields the protein CASRTGRDTQYF.

The rearrangement uses TRBV2 and TRBJ2-7; TRBD2 is a possible D gene (5 bases). The germline V gene encodes CDR1 SNHLY and CDR2 FYNNEI. Trimming cost V 6 bases and J 0 bases, with 15 bases left between them. The CDR3 has 15 residues. The CDR3: CASSGGRPSSYEQYF. CDR3 DNA: TGTGCCAGCAGCGGAGGACGGCCGAGCTCCTACGAGCAGTACTTC.

V gene TRBV5-1 combines with J gene TRBJ2-7; D remains ambiguous. Germline V gives CDR1 SGHRS, CDR2 YFSETQ. The CDR3 is 14 amino acids. With 2 bases removed from V and 7 bases from J, the gap between germline ends came to 16 bases. The CDR3 is CASSFSVVLGEQYF. The CDR3 region has the DNA TGCGCCAGCAGCTTTTCGGTTGTATTGGGAGAGCAGTACTTC.

V is TRBV9 and J is TRBJ2-7; no reliable D call. Trimming took 0 bases from V and 3 from J, leaving 16 bases between them. This CDR3 contains 16 residues. The germline CDR1 and CDR2 sequences are SGDLS and YYNGEE. The DNA for the CDR3 is TGTGCCAGCAGCGTAGGCCCAACGGTGTCTAACTACGAGCAGTACTTC. It specifies CASSVGPTVSNYEQYF.

The gene calls are TRBV14 and TRBJ2-3; 9 bases line up with TRBD1. The ends lost 5 bases at V and 0 bases at J; junction bases unmatched: 6. The CDR3 covers 16 residues. The germline V gene encodes CDR1 SGHDN and CDR2 FVKESK. CDR3 residues: CASSERTGASTDTQYF. The CDR3 DNA is TGTGCCAGCAGCGAGCGGACAGGGGCTAGCACAGATACGCAGTATTTT.